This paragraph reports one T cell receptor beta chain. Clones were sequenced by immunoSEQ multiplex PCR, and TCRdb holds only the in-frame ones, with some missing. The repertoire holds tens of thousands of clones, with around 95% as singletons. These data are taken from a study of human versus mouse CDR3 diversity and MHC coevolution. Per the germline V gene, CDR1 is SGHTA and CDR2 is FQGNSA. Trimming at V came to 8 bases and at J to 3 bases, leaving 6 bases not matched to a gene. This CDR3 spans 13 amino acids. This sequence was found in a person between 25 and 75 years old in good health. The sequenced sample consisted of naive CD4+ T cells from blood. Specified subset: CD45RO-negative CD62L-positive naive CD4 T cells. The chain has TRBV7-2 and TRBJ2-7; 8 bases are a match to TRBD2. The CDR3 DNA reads TGTGCCAGCGGTAGTAGCGGGGACTACGAGCAGTACTTC. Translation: CASGSSGDYEQYF.